This T cell receptor beta chain was obtained from a study of T-cell reconstitution after alpha-beta-depleted transplantation in children. Trimming took off 5 bases at V and 4 bases at J, with 11 bases between the two ends. The CDR3 is 13 amino acids. Unique molecular identifiers were used to barcode this TCRbeta library. MiXCR, applied by TCRdb to the PCR reads, yields one record per CDR3 protein. The sample holds hundreds of thousands of distinct CDR3 sequences, over 10% seen once. Regarding the study as a whole: Where alpha-beta T cells came from about two months after transplant was reportedly several hundred expanded graft clones. At one year after transplant, newly produced T cells mostly accounted for T-cell counts and diversity.

This clonotype has only a few counts. Its antigen is unknown. V usage is TRBV12-3 or TRBV12-4 and J usage is TRBJ2-5; either TRBD1 or TRBD2 may supply D (5 bases each). The clonotype was recovered from a male patient younger than 18 who had a stem cell transplant for acute myeloid leukemia, so the T cells may come from the graft donor. The specimen was PBMCs, mostly from graft donor cells, collected 360 days after TCRalphabeta/CD19-depleted stem cell transplant. The CDR3 nucleotides read TGTGCCAGCAGTCTACATGGGGGAGAGACCCAGTACTTC. Translating gives CASSLHGGETQYF.